This T cell receptor beta chain is from a study of CD8 T cells in ankylosing spondylitis (dated by TCRdb to about 2017). With respect to the entire study: The study set out to find disease-linked TCR variants by profiling T cell receptor beta repertoires in ankylosing spondylitis patients and healthy donors. The full study cohort comprised 25 ankylosing spondylitis patients and 85 to 120 healthy donors. Peripheral blood was sampled, and synovial fluid was also collected from ankylosing spondylitis patients. Results and caveats for the whole study, not just this receptor: Some motif variants were previously reported in synovial fluid and blood of reactive arthritis patients, suggesting common disease-initiation mechanisms. A TCR beta motif of several highly homologous amino acid variants appeared characteristic of blood from ankylosing spondylitis patients. According to the report, matched synovial fluid samples from ankylosing spondylitis patients were significantly enriched for the disease-linked clones. The disease-linked clones showed a CD8+ phenotype and occurred at relatively low frequencies in peripheral blood.

Regarding this clonotype: What antigen it recognizes has not been identified. One junction end does not reproduce the germline sequence, and a read error may be involved.

TCRdb shows the sequencer as Illumina HiSeq 2500. Quantitative 5'-RACE with molecular barcodes was the method used to prepare the TCR beta libraries. The authors' analysis ran thus. Disease-linked TCR variants were identified with a new computational method built on a probabilistic model of VDJ rearrangement. TCRdb redid the processing of the public reads, applying fastp at Q25 and MiXCR, and retained in-frame beta chains. Merged by CDR3 protein, the rows form single entries marked with the most common genes and DNA. The V and J calls follow TCRdb's processing rather than the paper's. The sample profile shows about 540,000 distinct CDR3 sequences; over 9.5% of them were found once. The top ten clonotypes cover 6.5% to 7% of the sample. Sequencing used blood, either unsorted or a sorted T cell fraction (not recorded which). The clonotype originates from a male donor with ankylosing spondylitis.

The CDR3 protein sequence reads: CCAVGTSGRASPDTQYF. The DNA sequence follows: TGCTGTGCCGTCGGGACTAGCGGGAGGGCCTCCCCAGATACGCAGTATTTT. Recombination joined TRBV20-1 with TRBJ2-3; 16 junctional bases match TRBD2. Its CDR3 holds 17 amino acids, cysteine through phenylalanine. Only CDR3 DNA remains: 51 bases, in frame from the first base. CDR1 and CDR2 (DFQATT, SNEGSKA) derive from the germline V gene (reference sequence).